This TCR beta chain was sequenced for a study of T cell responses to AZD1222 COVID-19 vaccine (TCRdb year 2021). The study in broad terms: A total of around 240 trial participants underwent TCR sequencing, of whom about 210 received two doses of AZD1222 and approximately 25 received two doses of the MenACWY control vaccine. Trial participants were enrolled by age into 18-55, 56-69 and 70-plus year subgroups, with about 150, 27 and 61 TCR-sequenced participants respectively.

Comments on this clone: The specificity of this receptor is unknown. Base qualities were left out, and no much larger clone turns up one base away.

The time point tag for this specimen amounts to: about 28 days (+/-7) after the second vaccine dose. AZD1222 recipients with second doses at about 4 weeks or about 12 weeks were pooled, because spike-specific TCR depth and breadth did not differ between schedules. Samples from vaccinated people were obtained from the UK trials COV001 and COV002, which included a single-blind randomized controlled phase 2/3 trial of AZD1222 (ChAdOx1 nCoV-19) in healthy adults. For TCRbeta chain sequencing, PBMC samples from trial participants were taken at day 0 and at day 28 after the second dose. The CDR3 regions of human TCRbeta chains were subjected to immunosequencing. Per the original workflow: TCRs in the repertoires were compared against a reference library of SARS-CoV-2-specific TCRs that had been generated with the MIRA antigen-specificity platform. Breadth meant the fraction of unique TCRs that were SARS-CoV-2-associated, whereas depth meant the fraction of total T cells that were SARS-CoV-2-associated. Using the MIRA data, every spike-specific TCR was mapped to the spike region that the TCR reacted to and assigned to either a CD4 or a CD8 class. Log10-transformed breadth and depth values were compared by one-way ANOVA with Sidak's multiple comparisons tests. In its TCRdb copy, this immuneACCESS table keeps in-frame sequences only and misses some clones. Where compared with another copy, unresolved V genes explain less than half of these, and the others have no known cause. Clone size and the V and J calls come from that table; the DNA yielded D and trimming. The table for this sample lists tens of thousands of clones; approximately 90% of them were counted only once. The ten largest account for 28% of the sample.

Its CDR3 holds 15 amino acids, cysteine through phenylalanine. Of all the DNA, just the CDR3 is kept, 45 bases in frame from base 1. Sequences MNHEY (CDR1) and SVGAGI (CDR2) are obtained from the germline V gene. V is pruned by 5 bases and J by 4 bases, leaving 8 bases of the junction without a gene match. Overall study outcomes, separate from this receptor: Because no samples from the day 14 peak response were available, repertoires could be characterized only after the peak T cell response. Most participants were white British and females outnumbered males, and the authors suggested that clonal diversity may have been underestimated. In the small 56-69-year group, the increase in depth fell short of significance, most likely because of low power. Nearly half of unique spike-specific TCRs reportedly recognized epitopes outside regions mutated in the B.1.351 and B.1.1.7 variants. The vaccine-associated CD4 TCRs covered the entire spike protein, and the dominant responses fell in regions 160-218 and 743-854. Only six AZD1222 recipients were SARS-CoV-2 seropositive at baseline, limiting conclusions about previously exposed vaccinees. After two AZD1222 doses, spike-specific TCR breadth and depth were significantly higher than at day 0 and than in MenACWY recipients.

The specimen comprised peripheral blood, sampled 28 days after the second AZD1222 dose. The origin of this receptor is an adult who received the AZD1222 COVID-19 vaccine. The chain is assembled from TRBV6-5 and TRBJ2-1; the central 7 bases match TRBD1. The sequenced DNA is TGTGCCAGCAGTAGCTTCGGGACAGCTTACAATGAGCAGTTCTTC. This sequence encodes CASSSFGTAYNEQFF.